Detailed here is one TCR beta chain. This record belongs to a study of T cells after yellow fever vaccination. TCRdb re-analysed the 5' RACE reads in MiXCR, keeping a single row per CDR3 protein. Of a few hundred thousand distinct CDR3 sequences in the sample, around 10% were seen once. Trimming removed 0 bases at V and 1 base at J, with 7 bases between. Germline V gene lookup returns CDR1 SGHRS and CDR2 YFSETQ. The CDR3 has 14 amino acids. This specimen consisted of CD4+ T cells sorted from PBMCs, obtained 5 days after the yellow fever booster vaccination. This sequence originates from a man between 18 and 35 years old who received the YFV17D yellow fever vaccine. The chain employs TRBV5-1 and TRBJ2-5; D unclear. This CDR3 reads CASSLERVQETQYF. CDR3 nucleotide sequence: TGCGCCAGCAGCTTGGAAAGGGTCCAAGAGACCCAGTACTTC.